This TCR beta chain is drawn from a study of metastatic and nonmetastatic thyroid tumors. Study context: The authors compared repertoires across blood and tumor or nodule tissue from malignant and benign thyroid patients. Broader study findings: As reported, TCR beta diversity in blood and tumor was significantly higher in malignant thyroid tumors than in benign nodules.

Thyroid surgery was preceded by no treatment in any patient. A total of 13 residues make up the CDR3, ends included. CDR1 is MNHNS, CDR2 SASEGT, per germline. Authors' analysis steps: Between-group CDR3 differences, defined by clinicopathological status, yielded a distant-metastasis classifier for papillary thyroid cancer. MiXCR was used by TCRdb to re-call the PCR reads. The V and J calls and clone size come from TCRdb's table, not from the authors' own analysis. Of 75,000 to 95,000 clones in the sample, 10% to 15% are singletons; the top ten hold approximately 11%. This clone was counted many times. Its antigen is as yet unknown. Likely a read error: the CDR3 ends without its conserved phenylalanine or tryptophan. Because the CDR3's place on the DNA is in doubt, the DNA is left out and the CDR3 is given as listed by TCRdb.

The rearrangement uses TRBV6-1 and TRBJ1-2; TRBD1 is the table's D call and was not checked against the DNA. The sequencing input was blood. This receptor was taken from a female donor with papillary thyroid cancer or a benign thyroid nodule (not recorded which). Some clones in this sample may be carry-over from other donors' samples. This CDR3 reads CASSLSDQGVGPI.